A single sample gave rise to the 30 T cell receptor beta chains below, sequenced in a study of blood T cell repertoires in COVID-19. Generated by immunoSEQ multiplex PCR, the TCRdb table keeps only in-frame clones and is missing some. The table has 110,000 to 150,000 clones, 85% to 90% seen once. Sequencing input: peripheral blood. The receptors originated from a woman aged 60-75 years with acute or convalescent COVID-19.

The genes are TRBV19 and TRBJ2-3; 7 bases agree with TRBD2. CDR3 length: 14 residues. After removal of 5 bases from V and 2 bases from J, the junction contained 4 bases not matched to a gene. Germline V CDR1 and CDR2: LNHDA, SQIVND (reference sequence). CDR3 bases: TGTGCCAGTAGTCAGCGGGGTGTCACAGATACGCAGTATTTT. Translation: CASSQRGVTDTQYF.

The chain uses TRBV5-5 and TRBJ2-7; 8 bases are shared with TRBD2. V lost 4 bases to trimming and J lost 3 bases; unmatched junction nucleotides: 9. Per germline, CDR1 SGHKS and CDR2 YYEKEE (reference sequence). This CDR3 has 15 residues. CDR3 nucleotides: TGTGCCAGCAGCCTGCGGGGGGACGGGGGCTACGAGCAGTACTTC. The encoded protein is CASSLRGDGGYEQYF.

In this sample, this clone turned up once. The chain uses TRBV30 and TRBJ2-7; 8 nucleotides agree with TRBD1. Germline V gene sequence: CDR1 GTSNPN, CDR2 SVGIG (reference sequence). The CDR3 is 13 residues long. V gave up 3 bases and J gave up 3 bases; unmatched junction bases: 4. CDR3 sequence: CAWRGTGFYEQYF. CDR3 coding DNA: TGTGCCTGGAGGGGGACAGGATTCTACGAGCAGTACTTC.

This chain uses TRBV7-2 with TRBJ1-1, with 7 nucleotides matching TRBD1. Germline V gene data show CDR1 as SGHTA and CDR2 as FQGNSA. The CDR3 sequence is 15 residues long. V dropped 0 bases and J dropped 5; count of bases not matched to a gene: 6. The CDR3 coding sequence is TGTGCCAGCAGCTTAGCTTCAGGGGGAAGAACTGAAGCTTTCTTT. Its protein is CASSLASGGRTEAFF.

The V gene is TRBV7-3, the J gene TRBJ2-6, with TRBD1 as a possible D gene (6 bases). V lost 5 bases and J lost 0, with 11 bases in between. The CDR3 is 16 amino acids. The germline V gene encodes CDR1 SGHTA and CDR2 FQGTGA. For the CDR3, the DNA is TGTGCCAGCAGCCCCGGACAGCTCTCTGGGGCCAACGTCCTGACTTTC. This translates into CASSPGQLSGANVLTF.

The chain combines TRBV27 with TRBJ1-6, with D unresolved. V dropped 8 bases and J dropped 5 bases, with 13 bases sitting between them. This CDR3 is 14 amino acids long. Germline CDR1 MNHEY, CDR2 SMNVEV (reference sequence). CDR3 DNA sequence: TGTGCCAGCGCCCAGGTCCTCAATAATTCACCCCTCCACTTT. This gives the protein CASAQVLNNSPLHF.

The chain has TRBV24-1 and TRBJ2-5; 11 nucleotides match TRBD1. Trimming at V came to 5 bases and at J to 5 bases, leaving 6 bases not matched to a gene. This CDR3 has 15 amino acids. In germline, CDR1 is KGHDR, CDR2 SFDVKD. The DNA for the CDR3 is TGTGCCACCAGTGTAGGACAGGGGGCTTGGGAGACCCAGTACTTC. This codes for CATSVGQGAWETQYF.

This rearrangement joins TRBV7-9 to TRBJ2-7, with 11 bases aligning to TRBD2. This CDR3 region has 16 residues. V gave up 5 bases and J gave up 2 bases; unmatched junction bases: 8. The germline V gene encodes CDR1 SEHNR and CDR2 FQNEAQ (reference sequence). The CDR3 nucleotides read TGTGCCAGCAGCAAGCCACTAGCGGGGGAGCCCTACGAGCAGTACTTC. Its protein is CASSKPLAGEPYEQYF.

This chain joins TRBV7-2 and TRBJ1-4; possible D gene TRBD1, 5 bases. In germline, CDR1 is SGHTA, CDR2 FQGNSA. V lost 5 bases to trimming and J lost 2 bases, with 9 bases between them. This CDR3 comprises 14 residues. For the CDR3, the DNA is TGTGCCAGCAGCCGGACATATACTAATGAAAAACTGTTTTTT. Protein: CASSRTYTNEKLFF. The full variable domain, in which reference TRBV7-2 and TRBJ1-4 provide the parts outside the CDR3, is GAGVSQSPSNKVTEKGKDVELRCDPISGHTALYWYRQSLGQGLEFLIYFQGNSAPDKSGLPSDRFSAERTGGSVSTLTIQRTQQEDSAVYLCASSRTYTNEKLFFGSGTQLSVL.

J is TRBJ2-1 and V is TRBV28, with D perhaps matching TRBD1 (6 bases). The CDR3 covers 15 residues. The V and J ends lost 7 bases and 7 bases respectively, with 20 bases between them. The germline V gene has CDR1 MDHEN and CDR2 SYDVKM. The CDR3 DNA sequence: TGTGCCAGCACCCGTCCAGGGGTTAATCAGAATGAGCAGTTCTTC. This gives the protein CASTRPGVNQNEQFF.

This sequence joins TRBV4-1 and TRBJ2-3, with D unresolved. Trimming stripped 0 bases from V and 0 bases from J, with 10 bases between. The CDR3 length is 16 residues. CDR1 MGHRA and CDR2 YSYEKL come from the germline V gene. CDR3: CASSQETTPSTDTQYF. The CDR3 DNA follows: TGCGCCAGCAGCCAAGAAACAACCCCTAGCACAGATACGCAGTATTTT.

The rearrangement joins TRBV19 to TRBJ2-7, with D maybe TRBD1 (6 bases). Per germline, CDR1 LNHDA and CDR2 SQIVND (reference sequence). V was pared by 10 bases and J by 2 bases, with 9 bases between. This CDR3 region has 11 residues. The CDR3 sequence is CATGTPYEQYF. The CDR3 DNA reads as TGTGCCACCGGGACACCCTACGAGCAGTACTTC. Based on the CDR3 plus reference TRBV19 and TRBJ2-7, the full variable domain is DGGITQSPKYLFRKEGQNVTLSCEQNLNHDAMYWYRQDPGQGLRLIYYSQIVNDFQKGDIAEGYSVSREKKESFPLTVTSAQKNPTAFYLCATGTPYEQYFGPGTRLTVT.

V and J are TRBV15 and TRBJ2-7, with D tentatively TRBD2 (6 bases). This CDR3 has 15 residues. V was trimmed by 4 bases and J by 4 bases, leaving 17 bases between them. The germline V gene encodes CDR1 LNHNV and CDR2 YYDKDF (reference sequence). Here the CDR3 DNA reads TGTGCCACCAGCAACTATAGCGGACTGAGGTACGAGCAGTACTTC. Translating it yields CATSNYSGLRYEQYF. The full variable domain, its missing parts supplied by reference TRBV15 and TRBJ2-7, is DAMVIQNPRYQVTQFGKPVTLSCSQTLNHNVMYWYQQKSSQAPKLLFHYYDKDFNNEADTPDNFQSRRPNTSFCFLDIRSPGLGDTAMYLCATSNYSGLRYEQYFGPGTRLTVT.

The DNA of the CDR3 is TGTGCCAGCAGTTCCCCGGGACAGTCAGGTGATGGCTACACCTTC. Translation gives CASSSPGQSGDGYTF. The rearrangement uses TRBV6-5 and TRBJ1-2, with 7 bases aligning to TRBD1. The germline CDR1 and CDR2 sequences are MNHEY and SVGAGI. V gave up 4 bases and J gave up 6 bases; unmatched junction bases: 11. CDR3 length: 15 amino acids.

This clone was detected only once. V usage is TRBV18 and J usage is TRBJ2-5; tentative D call: TRBD1 (5 bases). Germline V lookup: CDR1 KGHSH, CDR2 LQKENI. The CDR3 sequence is 17 residues long. The V gene lost 4 bases and the J gene lost 1 base, with 19 bases spanning the gap. CDR3 DNA: TGTGCCAGCTCACGAGAACCCAGGGCAGAGCCCCAAGAGACCCAGTACTTC. It is translated as CASSREPRAEPQETQYF.

The rearrangement uses TRBV7-9 and TRBJ1-3; a possible D gene is TRBD1 (6 bases). The CDR3 runs 14 residues. Germline V CDR1 and CDR2: SEHNR, FQNEAQ (reference sequence). V gave up 6 bases and J gave up 2 bases, with 11 bases separating them. The CDR3 region is CASSQDRTGNTIYF. The DNA of the CDR3 is TGTGCCAGCAGTCAGGACAGAACTGGAAACACCATATATTTT.

V and J are TRBV4-1 and TRBJ1-2, with 9 bases identical to TRBD1. The CDR3 length is 14 residues. The junction had 5 bases not matched to a gene; V was cut back by 1 base and J by 8 bases. The germline V gene has CDR1 MGHRA and CDR2 YSYEKL. The CDR3 spells CASSQAAGQGGYTF. In DNA, the CDR3 is TGCGCCAGCAGCCAAGCGGCGGGACAGGGAGGCTACACCTTC.

The chain carries TRBV5-1 and TRBJ1-2; TRBD1 matches 8 bases. The V and J ends lost 2 bases and 8 bases, in that order; junction bases with no gene match: 5. Germline values: CDR1 SGHRS, CDR2 YFSETQ. There are 13 residues in the CDR3. The CDR3 spells CASSFGQGTGYTF. DNA for the CDR3: TGCGCCAGCAGCTTTGGACAGGGTACGGGCTACACCTTC. The complete variable domain, with remaining parts taken from reference TRBV5-1 and TRBJ1-2, reads KAGVTQTPRYLIKTRGQQVTLSCSPISGHRSVSWYQQTPGQGLQFLFEYFSETQRNKGNFPGRFSGRQFSNSRSEMNVSTLELGDSALYLCASSFGQGTGYTFGSGTRLTVV.

The rearrangement joins TRBV7-2 to TRBJ2-3; 7 nucleotides agree with TRBD2. The length of the CDR3 is 14 residues. V lost 10 bases and J lost 0; bases outside the gene matches: 7. Germline V lookup: CDR1 SGHTA, CDR2 FQGNSA. CDR3 sequence reads: CATAYGGSTDTQYF. The CDR3, as DNA: TGTGCCACAGCTTACGGGGGGAGCACAGATACGCAGTATTTT.

This chain connects TRBV6-2 or TRBV6-3 to TRBJ2-4; TRBD2 matches 13 bases. CDR1 and CDR2 from the germline V gene are MNHEY and SVGEGT. The CDR3 extends over 16 amino acids. Germline trimming cut 0 bases from V and 13 bases from J; bases unmatched to any gene: 9. The CDR3: CASSYSPATSGGPQYF. CDR3 DNA: TGTGCCAGCAGTTACTCACCAGCGACTAGCGGGGGGCCCCAGTACTTC.

The chain recombines TRBV4-3 with TRBJ2-2, with D unclear. The CDR3 sequence is 14 residues long. Germline CDR1 is LGHNA and CDR2 is YSLEER. Trimming removed 4 bases from V and 7 bases from J, with 13 bases in between. CDR3 protein: CASSPHGGGGELFF. DNA of the CDR3: TGCGCCAGCAGCCCGCACGGCGGCGGCGGGGAGCTGTTTTTT.

The chain has TRBV5-1 and TRBJ2-5; D might be TRBD2 (5 bases). The germline gives CDR1 SGHRS, CDR2 YFSETQ. The CDR3 runs 12 residues. Deletions cut 4 bases from V and 9 bases from J, with 13 bases between. The CDR3 region is CASSLVPGAQYF. The DNA for the CDR3 is TGCGCCAGCAGCCTGGTGCCCGGGGCCCAGTACTTC. The whole variable domain, remainder taken from reference TRBV5-1 and TRBJ2-5, is KAGVTQTPRYLIKTRGQQVTLSCSPISGHRSVSWYQQTPGQGLQFLFEYFSETQRNKGNFPGRFSGRQFSNSRSEMNVSTLELGDSALYLCASSLVPGAQYFGPGTRLLVL.

The chain links TRBV7-8 to TRBJ1-1; D unresolved. The CDR3 runs 12 residues. Germline CDR1 and CDR2: SGHVS and FQNEAQ. The V gene lost 5 bases and the J gene lost 4 bases, with 8 bases spanning the gap. This CDR3 is CASSPGGTEAFF. In DNA form, the CDR3 reads TGTGCCAGCAGCCCCGGCGGCACTGAAGCTTTCTTT.

The rearrangement joins TRBV6-5 to TRBJ1-1, with a weak D call TRBD1 (6 bases). This CDR3 is 13 amino acids long. Trimming removed 6 bases from V and 3 bases from J, with 11 bases in between. Germline-derived CDR1 and CDR2 are MNHEY and SVGAGI. The CDR3 protein is CASSLQGHTEAFF. In nucleotides, the CDR3 is TGTGCCAGCAGCCTACAGGGACACACTGAAGCTTTCTTT.

The rearrangement links TRBV19 to TRBJ1-1; no definite D call. The CDR3 has 15 amino acids. Germline V gene sequence: CDR1 LNHDA, CDR2 SQIVND (reference sequence). V lost 10 bases and J lost 6, with 24 bases in between. DNA for the CDR3: TGTGCCACCACCTTTTCAGACATGGGTGGATCTGAAGCTTTCTTT. Translated, it gives CATTFSDMGGSEAFF.

The chain has TRBV5-6 and TRBJ2-7, with 10 bases identical to TRBD1. There are 15 residues in the CDR3. Germline V lookup: CDR1 SGHDT, CDR2 YYEEEE. Trimming took 4 bases from V and 0 from J; bases not matched to a gene: 4. The CDR3 spells CASSPRTGGSYEQYF. The CDR3 DNA reads as TGTGCCAGCAGCCCGCGGACAGGGGGCTCCTACGAGCAGTACTTC.

The chain is built from TRBV30 and TRBJ1-2; perhaps TRBD1 as D (6 bases). Germline V CDR1 and CDR2: GTSNPN, SVGIG (reference sequence). CDR3 length equals 12 residues. V was clipped by 1 base and J by 7 bases, with 10 bases between them. This chain's CDR3 is CAWSGGGLGYTF. CDR3 in DNA: TGTGCCTGGAGTGGCGGGGGCCTTGGCTACACCTTC.

This chain connects TRBV5-1 to TRBJ2-7; weak D call: TRBD2 (5 bases). Germline loops: CDR1 SGHRS, CDR2 YFSETQ. The germline V and J ends were trimmed by 4 bases and 4 bases, with 18 bases remaining between them. The CDR3 sequence is 15 residues long. The CDR3 coding sequence is TGCGCCAGCAGCCCAACAGCAGGCAGCGGATACGAGCAGTACTTC. Protein product: CASSPTAGSGYEQYF.

The chain couples TRBV5-1 to TRBJ2-6; perhaps TRBD2 as D (5 bases). There are 15 residues in the CDR3. The V end was cut by 2 bases, the J end by 4 bases, with 10 bases between. Per the germline V gene, CDR1 is SGHRS and CDR2 is YFSETQ. CDR3 bases: TGCGCCAGCAGCTTTCCCCGCGGGGGGGCCAACGTCCTGACTTTC. It translates to CASSFPRGGANVLTF.

The J gene is TRBJ1-1, the V gene TRBV18; D possibly corresponds to TRBD1 (5 bases). The CDR3 covers 14 residues. V was clipped by 0 bases and J by 3 bases, with 8 bases between them. The germline V gene encodes CDR1 KGHSH and CDR2 LQKENI. CDR3: CASSPPRGDTEAFF. CDR3 bases: TGTGCCAGCTCACCACCTCGGGGGGACACTGAAGCTTTCTTT.